This T cell receptor (beta chain) came from a study of siplizumab effects on memory and regulatory T cells. Here immunoSEQ multiplex PCR was the method, and the copy in TCRdb shows in-frame clones only, minus some. Found here are over 100,000 clones, approximately 90% of them singletons; the top ten hold 1% to 1.3%. The sequence came from a human donor in good health. Sequenced sample: CD4+ T cells sorted from blood.

This CDR3 reads CASSLGVQLGSGEQYF. The CDR3 bases are TGTGCCAGCAGCTTAGGAGTCCAACTAGGGTCTGGCGAGCAGTACTTC. The chain joins TRBV7-6 to TRBJ2-7; weak D call: TRBD2 (5 bases). Trimming cost V 1 base and J 6 bases, with 19 bases left between them. Germline V gives CDR1 SGHVS, CDR2 FNYEAQ. This CDR3 is 16 amino acids long.